Included here is one T cell receptor beta chain sequence, with context. Its antigen is as yet unknown. Sequencing used immunoSEQ multiplex PCR; TCRdb keeps in-frame clones, though not all of them. Here the sample spans around 180,000 clones, around 89% being singletons. V lost 7 bases and J lost 1, with 13 bases in between. This CDR3 is built from 14 residues. CDR1 is MDHEN, CDR2 SYDVKM, per germline. The data originate from a study of T cell responses to AZD1222 COVID-19 vaccine. Study findings and constraints: Only a handful of people who got AZD1222 tested seropositive at baseline. Close to half of all spike-specific TCRs reportedly target regions of the variants that are unmutated. Spike regions recognized by vaccine-associated CD4 TCRs spanned the protein, led by 160-218 and 743-854.

The sequenced sample was peripheral blood, obtained 28 days after the second AZD1222 dose. The chain is built from TRBV28 and TRBJ1-1, with D unresolved. The sequence was obtained from an adult who received the AZD1222 COVID-19 vaccine. The CDR3 loop reads CASKPPGSNTEAFF. The CDR3 DNA follows: TGTGCCAGCAAACCCCCCGGATCGAACACTGAAGCTTTCTTT.